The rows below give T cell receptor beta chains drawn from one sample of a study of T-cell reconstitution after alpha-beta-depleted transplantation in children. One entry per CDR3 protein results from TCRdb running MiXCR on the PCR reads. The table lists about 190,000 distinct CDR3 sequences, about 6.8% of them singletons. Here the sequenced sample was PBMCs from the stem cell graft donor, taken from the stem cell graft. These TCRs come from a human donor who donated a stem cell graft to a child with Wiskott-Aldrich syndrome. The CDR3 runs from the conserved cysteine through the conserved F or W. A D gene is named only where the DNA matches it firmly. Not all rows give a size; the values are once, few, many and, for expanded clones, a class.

cdr3_aa: CSATGLAGYNEQFF
cdr3_nt: TGCAGTGCTACGGGACTAGCGGGATACAATGAGCAGTTCTTC
v_call: TRBV20-1
j_call: TRBJ2-1
clone_size: many
d_call: TRBD2

cdr3_aa: CATRPLVSGNTEAFF
cdr3_nt: TGTGCCACCAGGCCGCTGGTTAGTGGGAACACTGAAGCTTTCTTT
v_call: TRBV15
j_call: TRBJ1-1
clone_size: many
d_call: NA

cdr3_aa: CASSLRQIGQPQHF
cdr3_nt: TGTGCCAGCAGCTTGAGGCAGATAGGACAGCCCCAGCATTTT
v_call: TRBV5-8
j_call: TRBJ1-5
clone_size: few
d_call: NA

cdr3_aa: CASNNQASEQFF
cdr3_nt: TGTGCCAGCAACAACCAGGCGAGTGAGCAGTTCTTC
v_call: TRBV12-3/TRBV12-4
j_call: TRBJ2-1
clone_size: many
d_call: NA

cdr3_aa: CAWSVMDTDTQYF
cdr3_nt: TGTGCCTGGAGTGTTATGGACACAGATACGCAGTATTTT
v_call: TRBV30
j_call: TRBJ2-3
clone_size: many
d_call: NA

cdr3_aa: CASSVRRGQGNQPQHF
cdr3_nt: TGTGCCAGCAGCGTCCGAAGAGGGCAGGGTAATCAGCCCCAGCATTTT
v_call: TRBV12-3/TRBV12-4
j_call: TRBJ1-5
clone_size: many
d_call: NA

cdr3_aa: CAIRGRGGEQYF
cdr3_nt: TGTGCCATCCGGGGCAGGGGGGGCGAGCAGTACTTC
v_call: TRBV10-3
j_call: TRBJ2-7
clone_size: NA
d_call: NA

cdr3_aa: CASSQGSRGYYNEQFF
cdr3_nt: TGTGCCAGCAGCCAAGGGTCGCGGGGGTACTACAATGAGCAGTTCTTC
v_call: TRBV3-1
j_call: TRBJ2-1
clone_size: many
d_call: TRBD2

cdr3_aa: CASSLQGFNSPLHF
cdr3_nt: TGTGCCAGCAGCTTACAGGGGTTTAATTCACCCCTCCACTTT
v_call: TRBV7-2
j_call: TRBJ1-6
clone_size: many
d_call: NA

cdr3_aa: CASSSWEPNTGELFF
cdr3_nt: TGTGCCAGCAGCTCCTGGGAACCGAACACCGGGGAGCTGTTTTTT
v_call: TRBV7-9
j_call: TRBJ2-2
clone_size: many
d_call: NA

cdr3_aa: CASNRLPSTDTQYF
cdr3_nt: TGTGCCAGCAACAGATTGCCTAGCACAGATACGCAGTATTTT
v_call: TRBV2
j_call: TRBJ2-3
clone_size: few
d_call: NA

cdr3_aa: CAWSTGAGQPQHF
cdr3_nt: TGTGCCTGGAGTACGGGGGCTGGGCAGCCCCAGCATTTT
v_call: TRBV30
j_call: TRBJ1-5
clone_size: few
d_call: NA

cdr3_aa: CSASISTDGNTIYF
cdr3_nt: TGCAGTGCTTCCATATCGACAGATGGGAACACCATATATTTT
v_call: TRBV20-1
j_call: TRBJ1-3
clone_size: many
d_call: NA

cdr3_aa: CATMRGAGTEAFF
cdr3_nt: TGTGCCACCATGAGGGGGGCGGGCACTGAAGCTTTCTTT
v_call: TRBV13
j_call: TRBJ1-1
clone_size: many
d_call: NA

cdr3_aa: CASRTGDKNIQYF
cdr3_nt: TGTGCCAGCAGGACAGGGGATAAAAACATTCAGTACTTC
v_call: TRBV6-5
j_call: TRBJ2-4
clone_size: many
d_call: TRBD1

cdr3_aa: CASTGGLDTQYF
cdr3_nt: TGCGCCAGCACCGGGGGCTTAGATACGCAGTATTTT
v_call: TRBV5-1
j_call: TRBJ2-3
clone_size: many
d_call: NA

cdr3_aa: CASSRTSSNQPQHF
cdr3_nt: TGTGCCAGCAGTAGAACGTCCAGCAATCAGCCCCAGCATTTT
v_call: TRBV6-1
j_call: TRBJ1-5
clone_size: many
d_call: NA

cdr3_aa: CASSLVRQAYEQYF
cdr3_nt: TGTGCCAGCAGCTTAGTCAGGCAAGCCTACGAGCAGTACTTC
v_call: TRBV7-2
j_call: TRBJ2-7
clone_size: many
d_call: NA